Shown below are 27 T cell receptor beta chains from a single sample sequenced in a study of healthy donors' naive CD4 and CD8 T cells. Each TCR library used approximately 500 ng of total RNA and a linear amplification protocol. TCRdb called the reads again in MiXCR, with one record for every CDR3 protein. The data hold about 180,000 distinct CDR3 sequences, with about 74% observed a single time. The specimen was naive CD4+ and CD8+ T cells sorted from blood, pooled from several donors. These TCRs come from a pool of human donors in good health; the sample pools cells from several healthy donors.

The rearrangement joins TRBV19 to TRBJ2-5; 8 bases map to TRBD2. CDR1 is LNHDA, CDR2 SQIVND, per germline (reference sequence). This CDR3 region has 15 residues. The ends lost 6 bases at V and 1 base at J; junction bases unmatched: 7. CDR3 nucleotide sequence: TGTGCCAGTAGCCGACCGGGACTAGTCCAAGAGACCCAGTACTTC. Translation: CASSRPGLVQETQYF.

This clonotype was seen just once. The chain links TRBV20-1 to TRBJ2-7; maybe TRBD2 (5 bases). Germline V gives CDR1 DFQATT, CDR2 SNEGSKA (reference sequence). There are 14 residues in the CDR3. Trimming shortened V by 5 bases and J by 2 bases, and 16 bases separated the two germline ends. CDR3 DNA: TGCAGTGCTTTCGAAGCGGATCCCCCCTACGAGCAGTACTTC. Its translation is CSAFEADPPYEQYF.

The sample holds one count of this clonotype. The V and J genes are TRBV27 and TRBJ2-1; no definite D call. V lost 11 bases and J 0 bases, leaving 8 bases between the germline ends. Germline CDR1 reads MNHEY; CDR2 reads SMNVEV (reference sequence). The CDR3 has 12 amino acids. The CDR3 DNA follows: TGTGCCGTGGGTGTCTCCTACAATGAGCAGTTCTTC. This codes for CAVGVSYNEQFF.

The rearrangement links TRBV20-1 to TRBJ2-3, with D perhaps TRBD2 (6 bases). This CDR3 comprises 15 residues. The germline CDR1 and CDR2 sequences are DFQATT and SNEGSKA (reference sequence). Between the trimmed V and J ends, which lost 6 bases and 2 bases, there was a span of 18 bases. CDR3 sequence: CSAGFGGANTDTQYF. Written as DNA, the CDR3 is TGCAGTGCGGGGTTTGGAGGGGCCAACACAGATACGCAGTATTTT.

The V and J genes are TRBV29-1 and TRBJ1-1, with 9 nucleotides matching TRBD1. From germline, CDR1 is SQVTM and CDR2 ANQGSEA. The CDR3 has 13 amino acids. V shed 1 base and J 3 bases; nucleotides not matched to a gene: 0. The CDR3 here is CSVEGQGDTEAFF. In nucleotides, the CDR3 is TGCAGCGTTGAAGGACAGGGGGACACTGAAGCTTTCTTT.

In the case of this clonotype: The germline gene is not matched at one end of the junction; a read error may be the cause. The chain is built from TRBV5-6 and TRBJ2-5; TRBD2 might be the D (5 bases). This CDR3 is 14 amino acids long. The germline gives CDR1 SGHDT, CDR2 YYEEEE. CDR3 residues: CASSLADQEETQYF. In DNA form, the CDR3 reads TGTGCCAGCAGCTTGGCCGACCAGGAGGAGACCCAGTATTTC.

This clonotype was counted once. The rearrangement links TRBV24-1 to TRBJ1-2, with D uncertain. The CDR3 contains 13 residues. CDR1 and CDR2 (germline): KGHDR, SFDVKD. V was pared by 4 bases and J by 2 bases, with 7 bases between. The CDR3 sequence is CATSDPLNYGYTF. The CDR3 DNA follows: TGTGCCACCAGTGACCCTTTAAACTATGGCTACACCTTC.

The chain employs TRBV6-1 and TRBJ1-6; no clear D. Germline V CDR1 and CDR2: MNHNS, SASEGT. V was trimmed by 5 bases and J by 0 bases, leaving 14 bases between them. CDR3 length: 17 amino acids. CDR3 residues: CASSYSNSGSYNSPLHF. As DNA, the CDR3 is TGTGCCAGCAGTTACTCGAATAGCGGCTCCTATAATTCACCCCTCCACTTT.

J is TRBJ1-2 and V is TRBV29-1, with D possibly being TRBD1 (6 bases). CDR1 is SQVTM, CDR2 ANQGSEA, per germline. The CDR3 length is 15 residues. V was shortened by 7 bases and J by 4 bases, with 22 bases between the two germline ends. CDR3 bases: TGCAGCGCGGTTTTTACTTGGACAGACGCCTATGGCTACACCTTC. It specifies CSAVFTWTDAYGYTF.

Concerning this clonotype: Its ends do not fully match the called genes, so a read error is possible. The genes are TRBV5-1 and TRBJ1-1; D might be TRBD1 (5 bases). CDR1 is SGHRS and CDR2 is YFSETQ in the germline V gene. The CDR3 is 14 residues long. This chain's CDR3 is CASRLGQGNTEAFF. The CDR3 region has the DNA TGCGCCAGCAGATTGGGGCAGGGGAACACTGAAGCTTTCTTT. The full variable domain, with the rest looked up from reference TRBV5-1 and TRBJ1-1, is KAGVTQTPRYLIKTRGQQVTLSCSPISGHRSVSWYQQTPGQGLQFLFEYFSETQRNKGNFPGRFSGRQFSNSRSEMNVSTLELGDSALYLCASRLGQGNTEAFFGQGTRLTVV.

V gene TRBV7-2 combines with J gene TRBJ1-1; D possibly corresponds to TRBD1 (5 bases). The germline V gene encodes CDR1 SGHTA and CDR2 FQGNSA. The germline V and J ends were trimmed by 5 bases and 6 bases, with 16 bases remaining between them. This CDR3 is 14 amino acids long. The CDR3 spells CASSLMGTVPEAFF. Written as DNA, the CDR3 is TGTGCCAGCAGCCTGATGGGGACGGTACCTGAAGCTTTCTTT.

The CDR3 DNA reads TGTGCCAGCAGACCTACAGGGAATTCAGGAAACACCATATATTTT. Protein product: CASRPTGNSGNTIYF. The chain carries TRBV6-2 or TRBV6-3 and TRBJ1-3; TRBD1 is a possible D gene (6 bases). Germline CDR1 is MNHEY and CDR2 is SVGEGT. The V end was cut by 6 bases, the J end by 4 bases, with 16 bases between. CDR3 length: 15 residues.

The rearrangement joins TRBV5-1 to TRBJ2-1; 9 nucleotides agree with TRBD1. V lost 0 bases to trimming and J lost 5 bases; unmatched junction nucleotides: 3. Looked up from germline, CDR1 is SGHRS and CDR2 is YFSETQ. This CDR3 is 15 amino acids long. CDR3 sequence reads: CASSLGDRDNNEQFF. In nucleotides, the CDR3 is TGCGCCAGCAGCTTGGGGGACAGGGACAACAATGAGCAGTTCTTC.

The V gene is TRBV5-1, the J gene TRBJ2-5; TRBD1 matches at 8 bases. The CDR3 has 14 residues. CDR1 and CDR2 from the germline V gene are SGHRS and YFSETQ. Trimming at V came to 5 bases and at J to 3 bases, leaving 6 bases not matched to a gene. CDR3 DNA sequence: TGCGCCAGCAGTTTTACGACAGGGGAAGAGACCCAGTACTTC. The encoded protein is CASSFTTGEETQYF.

This clonotype has just a few counts. J is TRBJ2-1 and V is TRBV29-1, with unresolved D. V was clipped by 3 bases and J by 4 bases, with 7 bases between them. The germline CDR1 and CDR2 sequences are SQVTM and ANQGSEA. This CDR3 spans 12 amino acids. CDR3 nucleotide sequence: TGCAGCGTTGACGGCGGATACAATGAGCAGTTCTTC. Translated, it gives CSVDGGYNEQFF.

The chain combines TRBV6-2 or TRBV6-3 with TRBJ2-7, with a weak D call TRBD2 (6 bases). V shed 2 bases and J shed 1 base, with 9 bases lying between them. Germline values: CDR1 MNHEY, CDR2 SVGEGT. CDR3 length: 14 amino acids. DNA for the CDR3: TGTGCCAGCAGTTACCCGGGAGAATCCTACGAGCAGTACTTC. This codes for CASSYPGESYEQYF.

The chain links TRBV19 to TRBJ2-5; D is unresolved. The CDR3 length is 11 residues. V was clipped by 5 bases and J by 8 bases, with 9 bases between them. Per germline, CDR1 LNHDA and CDR2 SQIVND (reference sequence). The CDR3, as DNA: TGTGCCAGTAGTTCAACTGGTACCCAGTACTTC. Translation gives CASSSTGTQYF.

This clonotype was seen just once. J is TRBJ1-3 and V is TRBV30; D is unclear. CDR1 is GTSNPN and CDR2 is SVGIG in the germline V gene (reference sequence). V lost 5 bases and J lost 6, with 11 bases in between. This CDR3 has 12 amino acids. The CDR3, as DNA: TGTGCCTGGCGAAGTTCCGAAAACACCATATATTTT. Residues: CAWRSSENTIYF.

This chain uses TRBV19 with TRBJ2-1, with a weak D call TRBD1 (6 bases). The CDR3 has 13 amino acids. Germline CDR1 is LNHDA and CDR2 is SQIVND (reference sequence). V lost 3 bases and J 8 bases, leaving 11 bases between the germline ends. The CDR3 DNA sequence: TGTGCCAGTAGTATTCAGGGGTTCGATGAGCAGTTCTTC. It encodes CASSIQGFDEQFF.

The chain is built from TRBV29-1 and TRBJ2-7, with D uncertain. CDR3 size: 11 residues. Germline loops: CDR1 SQVTM, CDR2 ANQGSEA. The CDR3 spells CSSQSGDEQYF. The CDR3 coding sequence is TGCAGTTCACAAAGTGGGGACGAGCAGTACTTC.

The rearrangement joins TRBV11-1 to TRBJ2-7; D gene uncertain. Deletions cut 5 bases from V and 2 bases from J, with 7 bases between. Germline CDR1 and CDR2: SGHAT and FQDESV (reference sequence). The CDR3 has 12 amino acids. CDR3 sequence (DNA): TGTGCCAGCAGCCCCCAAACCTACGAGCAGTACTTC. It is translated as CASSPQTYEQYF. The variable domain in full, completed from reference TRBV11-1 and TRBJ2-7, reads EAEVAQSPRYKITEKSQAVAFWCDPISGHATLYWYRQILGQGPELLVQFQDESVVDDSQLPKDRFSAERLKGVDSTLKIQPAELGDSAMYLCASSPQTYEQYFGPGTRLTVT.

In DNA form, the CDR3 reads TGTGCCAGTATCCCCCCTTACAACACTGAAGCTTTCTTT. Its protein product is CASIPPYNTEAFF. The J gene is TRBJ1-1, the V gene TRBV19, with unresolved D. V was cut by 7 bases and J by 2 bases, with 11 bases left in between. The CDR3 has 13 amino acids. Germline lookup yields CDR1 LNHDA and CDR2 SQIVND (reference sequence).

The gene calls are TRBV19 and TRBJ1-2; TRBD1 matches 7 bases. CDR3 size: 15 residues. The junction had 11 bases not matched to a gene; V was cut back by 7 bases and J by 3 bases. Germline CDR1 reads LNHDA; CDR2 reads SQIVND (reference sequence). For the CDR3, the DNA is TGTGCCAGTACCCCACCCGACAGGGCGCACTATGGCTACACCTTC. Its protein product is CASTPPDRAHYGYTF.

The CDR3 DNA is TGTGCCAGCAGTTACGGACACAGGGGGAATCAGCCCCAGCATTTT. Residues: CASSYGHRGNQPQHF. The chain combines TRBV6-5 with TRBJ1-5; 8 bases fit TRBD1. V gave up 2 bases and J gave up 4 bases; unmatched junction bases: 4. This CDR3 comprises 15 residues. Per the germline V gene, CDR1 is MNHEY and CDR2 is SVGAGI.

This clonotype has more than one count but fewer than ten. V gene TRBV20-1 combines with J gene TRBJ1-3; no clear D. The CDR3 is 11 amino acids. Germline-derived CDR1 and CDR2 are DFQATT and SNEGSKA (reference sequence). Between the trimmed V and J ends, which lost 1 base and 4 bases, there was a span of 2 bases. In DNA, the CDR3 is TGCAGTGCTAGAGTCGGAAACACCATATATTTT. It encodes CSARVGNTIYF.

CDR3 in DNA: TGCAGCGTTGCGGCAGGAGCCGAATACTCCTACGAGCAGTACTTC. Translated: CSVAAGAEYSYEQYF. The gene calls are TRBV29-1 and TRBJ2-7; no definite D call. Trimming stripped 4 bases from V and 0 bases from J, with 16 bases between. CDR3 size: 15 residues. CDR1 is SQVTM, CDR2 ANQGSEA, per germline.

V gene TRBV5-1 combines with J gene TRBJ1-6; D is possibly TRBD1 (5 bases). Trimming removed 2 bases from V and 7 bases from J, with 10 bases in between. The CDR3 sequence is 14 residues long. Germline assignment: CDR1 SGHRS and CDR2 YFSETQ. The CDR3 region has the DNA TGCGCCAGCAGCTTTTCAGGGTCCAATTCACCCCTCCACTTT. It translates to CASSFSGSNSPLHF.